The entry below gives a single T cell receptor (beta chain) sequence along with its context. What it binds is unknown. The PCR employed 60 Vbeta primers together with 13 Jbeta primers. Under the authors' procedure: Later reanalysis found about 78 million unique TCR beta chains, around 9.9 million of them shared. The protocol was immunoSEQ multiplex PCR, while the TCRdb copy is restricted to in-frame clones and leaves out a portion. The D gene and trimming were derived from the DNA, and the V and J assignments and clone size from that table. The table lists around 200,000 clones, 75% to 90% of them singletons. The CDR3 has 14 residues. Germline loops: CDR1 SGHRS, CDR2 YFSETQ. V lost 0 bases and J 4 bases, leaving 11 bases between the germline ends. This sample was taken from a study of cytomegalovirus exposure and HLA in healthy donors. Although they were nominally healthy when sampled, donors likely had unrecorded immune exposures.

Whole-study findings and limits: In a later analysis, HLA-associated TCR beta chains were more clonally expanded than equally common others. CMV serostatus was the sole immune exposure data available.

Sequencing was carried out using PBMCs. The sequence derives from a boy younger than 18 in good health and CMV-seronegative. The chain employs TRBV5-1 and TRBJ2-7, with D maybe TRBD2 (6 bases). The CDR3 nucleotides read TGCGCCAGCAGCTTGGGGGCAGGAGGGTACGAGCAGTACTTC. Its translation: CASSLGAGGYEQYF.